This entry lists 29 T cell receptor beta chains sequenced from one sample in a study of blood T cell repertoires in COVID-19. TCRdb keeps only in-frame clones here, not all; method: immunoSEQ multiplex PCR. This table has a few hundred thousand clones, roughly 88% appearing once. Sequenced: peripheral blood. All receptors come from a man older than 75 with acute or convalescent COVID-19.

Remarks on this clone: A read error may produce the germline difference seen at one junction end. CDR3 nucleotides: TGTGCCAGCAGTTTGGGCGGCGGGGGCTACGAGCAGTACTTC. It specifies CASSLGGGGYEQYF. This sequence joins TRBV5-6 and TRBJ2-7; 7 bases agree with TRBD2. From germline, CDR1 is SGHDT and CDR2 YYEEEE. The CDR3 covers 14 residues.

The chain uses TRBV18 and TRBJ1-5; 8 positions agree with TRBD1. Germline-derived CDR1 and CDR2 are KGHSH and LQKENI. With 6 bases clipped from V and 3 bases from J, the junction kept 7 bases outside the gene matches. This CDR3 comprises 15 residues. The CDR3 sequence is CASSLGQGVNQPQHF. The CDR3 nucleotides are TGTGCCAGCTCCCTCGGACAGGGCGTCAATCAGCCCCAGCATTTT.

The CDR3 nucleotides are TGTGCCAGCAGGGGGCTCCCAGGGATTACTGAAGCTTTCTTT. Its protein product is CASRGLPGITEAFF. This chain uses TRBV2 with TRBJ1-1; possible D gene TRBD1, 5 bases. The CDR3 is 14 amino acids. V lost 6 bases, J lost 5 bases, and 16 bases lay in between. From germline, CDR1 is SNHLY and CDR2 FYNNEI.

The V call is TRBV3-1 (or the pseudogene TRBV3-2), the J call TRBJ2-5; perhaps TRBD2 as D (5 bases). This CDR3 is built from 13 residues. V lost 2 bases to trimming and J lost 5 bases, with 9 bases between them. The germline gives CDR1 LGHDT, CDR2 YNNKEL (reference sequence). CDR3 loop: CASSQHEGETQYF. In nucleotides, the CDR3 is TGTGCCAGCAGCCAACACGAGGGTGAGACCCAGTACTTC.

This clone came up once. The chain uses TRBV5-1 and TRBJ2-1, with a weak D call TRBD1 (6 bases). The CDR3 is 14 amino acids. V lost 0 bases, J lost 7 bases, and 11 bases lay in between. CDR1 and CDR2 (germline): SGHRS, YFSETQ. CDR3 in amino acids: CASSLGGPGNEQFF. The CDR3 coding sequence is TGCGCCAGCAGCTTGGGGGGGCCGGGGAATGAGCAGTTCTTC.

The CDR3 spells CASRDRAHSGNTIYF. CDR3 DNA sequence: TGCGCCAGCAGGGACAGGGCCCACTCTGGAAACACCATATATTTT. The chain links TRBV10-2 to TRBJ1-3; 8 bases line up with TRBD1. The V gene end was trimmed by 6 bases and the J gene end by 0 bases; junction bases not matched to a gene: 4. This CDR3 spans 15 amino acids. Germline V gives CDR1 WSHSY, CDR2 SAAADI.

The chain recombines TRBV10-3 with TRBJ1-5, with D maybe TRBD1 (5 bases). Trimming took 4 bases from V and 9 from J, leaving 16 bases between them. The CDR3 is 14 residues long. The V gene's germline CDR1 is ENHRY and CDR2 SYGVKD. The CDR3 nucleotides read TGTGCCATCAGTGGACACGACATGGGGGGGCCCCAGCATTTT. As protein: CAISGHDMGGPQHF.

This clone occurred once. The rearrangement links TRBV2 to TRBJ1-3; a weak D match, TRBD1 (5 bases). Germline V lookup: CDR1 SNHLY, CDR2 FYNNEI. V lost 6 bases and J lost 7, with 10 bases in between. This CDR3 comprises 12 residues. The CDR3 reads CASRSTENTIYF. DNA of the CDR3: TGTGCCAGCAGGTCGACAGAGAACACCATATATTTT.

Here the CDR3 reads CASSYPTTGKSYEQYF. In DNA form, the CDR3 reads TGTGCCAGCAGTTACCCTACGACAGGAAAGTCCTACGAGCAGTACTTC. The chain employs TRBV6-2 or TRBV6-3 and TRBJ2-7; D may be TRBD1 (6 bases). CDR1 and CDR2 (germline): MNHEY, SVGEGT. V was shortened by 2 bases and J by 1 base, with 15 bases between the two germline ends. This CDR3 contains 16 residues.

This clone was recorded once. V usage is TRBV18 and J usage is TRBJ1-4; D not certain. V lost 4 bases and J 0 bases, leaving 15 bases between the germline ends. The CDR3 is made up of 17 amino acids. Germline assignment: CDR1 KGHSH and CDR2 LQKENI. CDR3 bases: TGTGCCAGCTCACTCCGAAGACTCACGGCAACTAATGAAAAACTGTTTTTT. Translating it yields CASSLRRLTATNEKLFF.

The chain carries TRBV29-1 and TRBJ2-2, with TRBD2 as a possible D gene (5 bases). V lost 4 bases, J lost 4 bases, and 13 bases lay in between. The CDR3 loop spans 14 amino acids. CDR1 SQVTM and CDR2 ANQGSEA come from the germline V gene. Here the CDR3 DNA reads TGCAGCGTTGCGGAGGCGTCCGGCACCGGGGAGCTGTTTTTT. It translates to CSVAEASGTGELFF.

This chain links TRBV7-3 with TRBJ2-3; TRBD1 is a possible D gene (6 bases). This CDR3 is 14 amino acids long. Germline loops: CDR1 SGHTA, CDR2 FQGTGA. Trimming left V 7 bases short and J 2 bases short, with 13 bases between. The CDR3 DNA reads TGTGCCAGCACCCCGACAGGATCCACAGATACGCAGTATTTT. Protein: CASTPTGSTDTQYF.

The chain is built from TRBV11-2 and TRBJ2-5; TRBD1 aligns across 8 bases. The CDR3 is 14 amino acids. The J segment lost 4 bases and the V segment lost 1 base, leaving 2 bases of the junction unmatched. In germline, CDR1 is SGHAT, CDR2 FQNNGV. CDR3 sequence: CASSLGQGAETQYF. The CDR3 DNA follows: TGTGCCAGCAGCTTAGGGCAGGGGGCAGAGACCCAGTACTTC.

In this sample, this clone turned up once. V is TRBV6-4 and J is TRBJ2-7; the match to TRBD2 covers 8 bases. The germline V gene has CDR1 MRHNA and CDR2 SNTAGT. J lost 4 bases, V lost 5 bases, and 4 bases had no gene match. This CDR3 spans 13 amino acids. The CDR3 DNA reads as TGTGCCAGCAGTTCCGCGGGAGGTTACGAGCAGTACTTC. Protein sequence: CASSSAGGYEQYF.

The CDR3 nucleotides are TGTGCCAGCACCGAGGGTGTGGGGGAGCAGTACTTC. Residues: CASTEGVGEQYF. The rearrangement uses TRBV28 and TRBJ2-7; tentatively, D is TRBD2 (5 bases). The germline V gene encodes CDR1 MDHEN and CDR2 SYDVKM. The CDR3 loop spans 12 amino acids. V gave up 7 bases and J gave up 7 bases, with 14 bases separating them.

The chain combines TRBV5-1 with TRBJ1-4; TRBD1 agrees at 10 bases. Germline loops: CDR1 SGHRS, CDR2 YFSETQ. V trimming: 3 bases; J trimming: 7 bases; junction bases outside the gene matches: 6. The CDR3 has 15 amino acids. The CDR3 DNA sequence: TGCGCCAGCAGCTCATCCGGGACAGGGGTTGAAAAACTGTTTTTT. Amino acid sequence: CASSSSGTGVEKLFF.

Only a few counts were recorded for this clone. Here the CDR3 DNA reads TGTGCCAGCAGCTTGGACAGGGGTGCCTACGAGCAGTACTTC. This gives the protein CASSLDRGAYEQYF. The chain combines TRBV7-3 with TRBJ2-7; 9 bases fit TRBD1. The CDR3 has 14 residues. With V trimmed by 3 bases and J by 2 bases, 2 bases remained unmatched. Germline loops: CDR1 SGHTA, CDR2 FQGTGA.

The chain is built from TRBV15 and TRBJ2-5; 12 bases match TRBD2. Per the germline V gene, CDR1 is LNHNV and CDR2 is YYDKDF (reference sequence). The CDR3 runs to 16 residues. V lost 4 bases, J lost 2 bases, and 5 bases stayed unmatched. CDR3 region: CATSTTSGRTQETQYF. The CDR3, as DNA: TGTGCCACCAGCACCACTAGCGGGAGGACTCAAGAGACCCAGTACTTC.

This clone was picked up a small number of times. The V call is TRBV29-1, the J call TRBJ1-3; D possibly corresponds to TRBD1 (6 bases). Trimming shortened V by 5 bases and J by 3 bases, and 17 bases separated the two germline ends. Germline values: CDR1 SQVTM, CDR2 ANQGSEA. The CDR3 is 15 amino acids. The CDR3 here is CSVLDSGAIGNTIYF. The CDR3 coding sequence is TGCAGCGTTTTGGACAGCGGGGCCATTGGAAACACCATATATTTT.

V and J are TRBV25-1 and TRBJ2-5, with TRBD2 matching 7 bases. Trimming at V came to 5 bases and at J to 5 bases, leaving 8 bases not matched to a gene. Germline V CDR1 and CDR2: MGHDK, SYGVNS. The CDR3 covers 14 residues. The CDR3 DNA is TGTGCCAGCAGTCCGCTAGTGGGGGGGGAGACCCAGTACTTC. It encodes CASSPLVGGETQYF.

The CDR3 here is CASSQVLFNQPQHF. The CDR3 DNA reads as TGCGCCAGCAGCCAAGTCTTATTCAATCAGCCCCAGCATTTT. The J gene is TRBJ1-5, the V gene TRBV4-3; no clear D gene. The CDR3 loop spans 14 amino acids. The germline gives CDR1 LGHNA, CDR2 YSLEER. V shed 1 base and J shed 3 bases, with 7 bases lying between them.

In DNA, the CDR3 is TGTGCCAGCAGCAACCAGGGGGTGGGTGAAAAACTGTTTTTT. This translates into CASSNQGVGEKLFF. The rearrangement links TRBV6-5 to TRBJ1-4; the match to TRBD1 covers 7 bases. The CDR3 is made up of 14 amino acids. V lost 6 bases, J lost 7 bases, and 8 bases stayed unmatched. Germline-derived CDR1 and CDR2 are MNHEY and SVGAGI.

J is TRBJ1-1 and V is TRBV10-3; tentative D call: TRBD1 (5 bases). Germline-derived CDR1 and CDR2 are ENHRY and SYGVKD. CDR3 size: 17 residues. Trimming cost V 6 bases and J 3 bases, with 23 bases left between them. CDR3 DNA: TGTGCCATCAGAGCAGACAGTGGGGGGGTGTTTGACACTGAAGCTTTCTTT. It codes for CAIRADSGGVFDTEAFF.

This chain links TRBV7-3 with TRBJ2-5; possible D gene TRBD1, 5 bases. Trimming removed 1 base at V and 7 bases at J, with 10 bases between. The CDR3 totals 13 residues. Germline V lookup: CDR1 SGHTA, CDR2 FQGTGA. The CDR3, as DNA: TGTGCCAGCAGCTTAAGCCCAGGGCGGACCCAGTACTTC. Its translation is CASSLSPGRTQYF.

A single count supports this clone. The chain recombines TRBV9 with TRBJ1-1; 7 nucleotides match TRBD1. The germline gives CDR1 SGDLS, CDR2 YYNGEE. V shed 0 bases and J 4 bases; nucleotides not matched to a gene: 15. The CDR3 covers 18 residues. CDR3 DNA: TGTGCCAGCAGCGTAGGAACAGGGGTTGTCAAGGTAGGCACTGAAGCTTTCTTT. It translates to CASSVGTGVVKVGTEAFF.

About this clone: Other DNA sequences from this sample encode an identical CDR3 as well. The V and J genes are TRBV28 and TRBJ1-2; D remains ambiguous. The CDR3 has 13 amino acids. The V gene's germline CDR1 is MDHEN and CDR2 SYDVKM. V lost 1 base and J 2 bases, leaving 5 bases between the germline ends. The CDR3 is CASSLSRNYGYTF. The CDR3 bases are TGTGCCAGCAGTTTATCCAGAAACTATGGCTACACCTTC.

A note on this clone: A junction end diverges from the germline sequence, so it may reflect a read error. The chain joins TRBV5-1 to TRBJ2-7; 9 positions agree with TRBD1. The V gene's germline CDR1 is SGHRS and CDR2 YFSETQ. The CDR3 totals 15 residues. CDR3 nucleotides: TGCGCCAGCAGTTTGGGAGGGACAGGGAAATACGAGCAGTACTTC. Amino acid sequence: CASSLGGTGKYEQYF.

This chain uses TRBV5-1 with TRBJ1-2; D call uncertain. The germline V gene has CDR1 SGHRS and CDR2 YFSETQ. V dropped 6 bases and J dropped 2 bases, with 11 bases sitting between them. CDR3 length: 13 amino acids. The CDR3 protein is CASNADGNYGYTF. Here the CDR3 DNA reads TGCGCCAGCAACGCAGACGGGAACTATGGCTACACCTTC. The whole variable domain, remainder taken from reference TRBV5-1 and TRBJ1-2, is KAGVTQTPRYLIKTRGQQVTLSCSPISGHRSVSWYQQTPGQGLQFLFEYFSETQRNKGNFPGRFSGRQFSNSRSEMNVSTLELGDSALYLCASNADGNYGYTFGSGTRLTVV.

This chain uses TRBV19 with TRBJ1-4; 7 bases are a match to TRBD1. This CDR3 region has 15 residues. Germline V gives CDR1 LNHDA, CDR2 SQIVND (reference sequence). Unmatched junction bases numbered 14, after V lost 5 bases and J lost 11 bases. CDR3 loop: CASSEPGTETPKLFF. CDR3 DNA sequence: TGTGCCAGTAGTGAGCCCGGGACAGAGACTCCGAAACTGTTTTTT.